One and the same sample provided the 28 T cell receptor beta chains below, sequenced in a study of shared clonotypes between healthy human individuals. Naive CD8 cells were CD45RO-negative, positively selected for CCR7, excluding terminally differentiated effector memory CD45RA+ cells. Sequenced by immunoSEQ multiplex PCR; TCRdb stores in-frame clones only, minus some. The data show around 1,900,000 clones, just under 95% seen once. Sequenced sample: naive CD8+ T cells from PBMCs. The origin of the receptors is a man younger than 30 in good health. Some clones in this sample may be carry-over from other donors' samples.

The chain carries TRBV28 and TRBJ1-2, with D maybe TRBD1 (6 bases). The CDR3 has 15 residues. V lost 7 bases and J lost 0, with 15 bases in between. The germline V gene has CDR1 MDHEN and CDR2 SYDVKM. The CDR3 coding sequence is TGTGCCAGCAACAGGGTCCCCCCGCCTAACTATGGCTACACCTTC. This codes for CASNRVPPPNYGYTF.

The V call is TRBV4-2, the J call TRBJ2-1; the D gene could be TRBD1 or TRBD2 (5 bases each). The V gene lost 1 base and the J gene lost 0 bases, with 13 bases spanning the gap. Germline V lookup: CDR1 LGHNA, CDR2 YNFKEQ. The CDR3 is 17 residues long. CDR3 region: CASSQGIGESSYNEQFF. The CDR3 DNA reads as TGTGCCAGCAGCCAAGGCATAGGGGAGAGCTCCTACAATGAGCAGTTCTTC.

This chain joins TRBV6-6 and TRBJ2-3; D perhaps matches TRBD1 (6 bases). This CDR3 is built from 15 residues. Trimming left V 6 bases short and J 2 bases short, with 15 bases between. Germline V gene sequence: CDR1 MNHNY, CDR2 SVGAGI (reference sequence). DNA of the CDR3: TGTGCCAGCAGATTAAGAGGACAGAACACAGATACGCAGTATTTT. Protein sequence: CASRLRGQNTDTQYF.

This chain links TRBV7-9 with TRBJ2-7; no definite D call. Trimming took 3 bases from V and 1 from J, leaving 10 bases between them. Germline V lookup: CDR1 SEHNR, CDR2 FQNEAQ (reference sequence). This CDR3 comprises 14 residues. The CDR3 reads CASSFPALSYEQYF. The CDR3 nucleotides are TGTGCCAGCAGCTTTCCGGCGTTATCCTACGAGCAGTACTTC.

The rearrangement joins TRBV28 to TRBJ1-2, with D possibly matching TRBD1 (6 bases). Germline V gene lookup returns CDR1 MDHEN and CDR2 SYDVKM. Trimming took off 3 bases at V and 7 bases at J, with 12 bases between the two ends. The length of the CDR3 is 13 residues. CDR3 bases: TGTGCCAGCAGTTTTGTCCGGGGGCTTGGCTACACCTTC. Protein sequence: CASSFVRGLGYTF.

The rearrangement joins TRBV5-4 to TRBJ2-5; D not resolved. Trimming stripped 1 base from V and 7 bases from J, with 17 bases between. Germline CDR1 and CDR2: SGHNT and YYREEE (reference sequence). This CDR3 has 15 amino acids. This chain's CDR3 is CASSLRTAQGGTQYF. The CDR3 DNA reads as TGTGCCAGCAGCTTGAGGACGGCCCAAGGTGGGACCCAGTACTTC.

This clone appeared once. This sequence joins TRBV27 and TRBJ2-7, with a tentative D call TRBD1 (6 bases). Germline values: CDR1 MNHEY, CDR2 SMNVEV (reference sequence). The CDR3 spans 13 residues. V was cut by 6 bases and J by 7 bases, with 16 bases left in between. CDR3 protein: CASRPIQGKEQYF. As DNA, the CDR3 is TGTGCCAGCAGACCTATACAGGGTAAGGAGCAGTACTTC.

Comment on this clone: Other DNA sequences within the sample encode an identical CDR3. This sequence joins TRBV5-4 and TRBJ2-7, with no clear D. Trimming removed 4 bases from V and 2 bases from J, with 7 bases in between. The CDR3 is 12 residues long. Germline values: CDR1 SGHNT, CDR2 YYREEE (reference sequence). CDR3 amino acids: CASSLSPYEQYF. As DNA, the CDR3 is TGTGCCAGCAGCCTCAGTCCCTACGAGCAGTACTTC.

This chain uses TRBV9 with TRBJ2-7, with a possible D match to TRBD2 (7 bases). V shed 0 bases and J shed 6 bases, with 22 bases lying between them. The CDR3 runs 17 residues. Looked up from germline, CDR1 is SGDLS and CDR2 is YYNGEE. The CDR3 DNA sequence: TGTGCCAGCAGCGTAGGAGGGGGAGGGCTAGCGCGCCCCGAGCAGTACTTC. As protein: CASSVGGGGLARPEQYF.

This chain connects TRBV27 to TRBJ2-1; D possibly corresponds to TRBD2 (5 bases). From germline, CDR1 is MNHEY and CDR2 SMNVEV (reference sequence). V gave up 4 bases and J gave up 3 bases, with 10 bases separating them. The CDR3 is 14 residues long. The DNA of the CDR3 is TGTGCCAGCAGTTCGGACTCTAACTACAATGAGCAGTTCTTC. This codes for CASSSDSNYNEQFF.

DNA of the CDR3: TGTGCCAGCAGTCCCGTACCAAGCGGGCAGCCCCAGCATTTT. As protein: CASSPVPSGQPQHF. The chain carries TRBV28 and TRBJ1-5, with no clear D. Trimming removed 5 bases from V and 7 bases from J, with 15 bases in between. The germline CDR1 and CDR2 sequences are MDHEN and SYDVKM. The CDR3 contains 14 residues.

This chain uses TRBV27 with TRBJ2-1, with D hard to call. The V and J ends lost 3 bases and 10 bases respectively, with 7 bases between them. CDR3 length: 11 residues. The germline gives CDR1 MNHEY, CDR2 SMNVEV (reference sequence). The CDR3 sequence: CASSLRGEQFF. The CDR3 DNA sequence: TGTGCCAGCAGTTTGCGTGGGGAGCAGTTCTTC.

This sequence joins TRBV11-2 and TRBJ2-1, with TRBD1 as a possible D gene (5 bases). Trimming cost V 5 bases and J 6 bases, with 17 bases left between them. The CDR3 totals 15 residues. The V gene's germline CDR1 is SGHAT and CDR2 FQNNGV. The CDR3 bases are TGTGCCAGCAGCCCCCGGACGACAGCTCTCAATGAGCAGTTCTTC. This translates into CASSPRTTALNEQFF.

The chain couples TRBV27 to TRBJ2-3; no clear D gene. Germline-derived CDR1 and CDR2 are MNHEY and SMNVEV (reference sequence). Trimming pared 5 bases from V and 0 bases from J, leaving 6 bases between. The CDR3 totals 13 residues. In nucleotides, the CDR3 is TGTGCCAGCAGTCCTAAGAGCACAGATACGCAGTATTTT. Translating it yields CASSPKSTDTQYF.

The chain couples TRBV27 to TRBJ2-1, with D perhaps matching TRBD2 (5 bases). The CDR3 has 13 amino acids. Germline CDR1 is MNHEY and CDR2 is SMNVEV (reference sequence). The V gene lost 6 bases and the J gene lost 8 bases, with 14 bases spanning the gap. CDR3 sequence (DNA): TGTGCCAGCAGGCGGGCCGGGAACGATGAGCAGTTCTTC. Its translation is CASRRAGNDEQFF.

Details on this clone: The sample holds other DNA sequences that translate to the same CDR3. For the CDR3, the DNA is TGTGCCAGCAGCCCGACGGGATACAATCAGCCCCAGCATTTT. Amino acids: CASSPTGYNQPQHF. The chain employs TRBV7-9 and TRBJ1-5, with D unresolved. The CDR3 runs to 14 residues. V lost 5 bases and J lost 3, with 11 bases in between. Germline assignment: CDR1 SEHNR and CDR2 FQNEAQ (reference sequence).

The J gene is TRBJ2-1, the V gene TRBV19; the D is unclear. The germline V gene encodes CDR1 LNHDA and CDR2 SQIVND (reference sequence). Deletions cut 5 bases from V and 6 bases from J, with 20 bases between. The CDR3 spans 16 residues. The CDR3 sequence is CASSYPGGSPGNEQFF. In nucleotides, the CDR3 is TGTGCCAGTAGTTACCCTGGTGGTTCGCCGGGCAATGAGCAGTTCTTC.

Comment on this clone: Other DNA sequences within the sample encode an identical CDR3. The chain recombines TRBV6-1 with TRBJ2-5, with 12 bases lining up with TRBD2. The V and J ends lost 9 bases and 5 bases, in that order; junction bases with no gene match: 4. The germline V gene has CDR1 MNHNS and CDR2 SASEGT. The CDR3 covers 13 residues. This chain's CDR3 is CASRLAGEETQYF. CDR3 sequence (DNA): TGTGCCAGTCGACTAGCGGGAGAGGAGACCCAGTACTTC.

The gene calls are TRBV29-1 and TRBJ2-4, with D tentatively TRBD1 or TRBD2 (6 bases each). V gave up 3 bases and J gave up 7 bases, with 13 bases separating them. The CDR3 length is 13 residues. Germline V gene data show CDR1 as SQVTM and CDR2 as ANQGSEA. CDR3 sequence (DNA): TGCAGCGTTGAGGGCCGGGGGCCCAACATTCAGTACTTC. Translating gives CSVEGRGPNIQYF.

This sequence joins TRBV6-5 and TRBJ2-1, with TRBD2 identical over 9 bases. This CDR3 contains 16 residues. Germline trimming cut 3 bases from V and 6 bases from J; bases unmatched to any gene: 9. CDR1 MNHEY and CDR2 SVGAGI come from the germline V gene. This CDR3 reads CASSYTLTSGTNEQFF. CDR3 bases: TGTGCCAGCAGTTATACTTTGACTAGCGGTACCAATGAGCAGTTCTTC.

The chain is built from TRBV29-1 and TRBJ2-7; D remains unclear. Germline CDR1 and CDR2: SQVTM and ANQGSEA. This CDR3 contains 11 residues. V lost 6 bases and J 1 base, leaving 7 bases between the germline ends. CDR3 nucleotides: TGCAGCGTGGGGATATCCTACGAGCAGTACTTC. This translates into CSVGISYEQYF.

This clone was picked up a small number of times. The chain combines TRBV7-9 with TRBJ1-5; a possible D gene is TRBD1 (5 bases). The germline V and J ends were trimmed by 4 bases and 7 bases, with 20 bases remaining between them. The germline gives CDR1 SEHNR, CDR2 FQNEAQ (reference sequence). This CDR3 spans 16 amino acids. CDR3 amino acids: CASSSVGQGHGQPQHF. In DNA form, the CDR3 reads TGTGCCAGCAGCTCCGTCGGGCAGGGCCACGGGCAGCCCCAGCATTTT.

This clone was seen more than once but under ten times. The V and J genes are TRBV15 and TRBJ1-1, with D unclear. V gave up 4 bases and J gave up 3 bases, with 15 bases separating them. Germline CDR1 and CDR2: LNHNV and YYDKDF (reference sequence). The CDR3 sequence is 15 residues long. The CDR3 spells CATSNKRSGDTEAFF. The CDR3 DNA sequence: TGTGCCACCAGCAACAAGAGATCTGGGGACACTGAAGCTTTCTTT.

The chain combines TRBV27 with TRBJ2-7, with a possible D match to TRBD1 (6 bases). CDR1 is MNHEY and CDR2 is SMNVEV in the germline V gene (reference sequence). Trimming pared 5 bases from V and 2 bases from J, leaving 19 bases between. The CDR3 length is 16 residues. CDR3 loop: CASSPVRKTGPYEQYF. The CDR3 DNA is TGTGCCAGCAGTCCAGTCCGTAAGACAGGTCCCTACGAGCAGTACTTC.

The J gene is TRBJ2-7, the V gene TRBV15; 7 bases are shared with TRBD1. Germline lookup yields CDR1 LNHNV and CDR2 YYDKDF (reference sequence). The V gene end was trimmed by 2 bases and the J gene end by 1 base; junction bases not matched to a gene: 8. The CDR3 runs to 16 residues. In DNA, the CDR3 is TGTGCCACCAGCAGACGCCCCGGGACAGCTTCCTACGAGCAGTACTTC. The encoded protein is CATSRRPGTASYEQYF.

The CDR3 here is CASSLLPAGYQETQYF. The CDR3 DNA follows: TGTGCCAGCAGTTTATTACCAGCGGGGTACCAAGAGACCCAGTACTTC. This chain uses TRBV27 with TRBJ2-5, with 7 bases identical to TRBD2. Germline V lookup: CDR1 MNHEY, CDR2 SMNVEV (reference sequence). V gave up 1 base and J gave up 0 bases; unmatched junction bases: 5. The CDR3 covers 16 residues.

The chain uses TRBV27 and TRBJ2-2; 7 nucleotides agree with TRBD2. The trim removed 5 bases at V and 2 bases at J, leaving 11 bases unmatched. CDR1 is MNHEY, CDR2 SMNVEV, per germline (reference sequence). The CDR3 covers 17 residues. CDR3 DNA: TGTGCCAGCAGTCCCTCGGCGGGAGAGTATAACACCGGGGAGCTGTTTTTT. Amino acids: CASSPSAGEYNTGELFF.

This chain joins TRBV27 and TRBJ1-5; the match to TRBD1 covers 7 bases. V lost 5 bases to trimming and J lost 2 bases; unmatched junction nucleotides: 6. From germline, CDR1 is MNHEY and CDR2 SMNVEV (reference sequence). The CDR3 length is 15 residues. The CDR3 protein is CASSSLTGGNQPQHF. CDR3 in DNA: TGTGCCAGCAGTAGCCTCACAGGGGGCAATCAGCCCCAGCATTTT.